The 14 T cell receptor beta chains below were found in one sample sequenced in a study of OX40 agonist ivuxolimab in advanced cancers. Libraries were prepared by immunoSEQ multiplex PCR; TCRdb keeps only in-frame clonotypes and omits some of them. The data contain about 70,000 clones, around 80% of them singletons. The specimen was CD4+ or CD8+ T cells sorted from blood, collected in a trial of the OX40 agonist ivuxolimab. Receptor source: an adult with an advanced solid tumor such as melanoma, head and neck, liver or kidney cancer.

V and J are TRBV7-2 and TRBJ1-1; D is undetermined. V was trimmed by 8 bases and J by 1 base, leaving 8 bases between them. There are 12 residues in the CDR3. The germline V gene encodes CDR1 SGHTA and CDR2 FQGNSA. This chain's CDR3 is CASGLRNTEAFF. The CDR3, as DNA: TGTGCCAGCGGGTTGCGGAACACTGAAGCTTTCTTT.

The rearrangement joins TRBV5-1 to TRBJ2-7, with a tentative D call TRBD1 (6 bases). Germline V gene sequence: CDR1 SGHRS, CDR2 YFSETQ. CDR3 size: 13 residues. V lost 2 bases and J 3 bases, leaving 9 bases between the germline ends. The CDR3, as DNA: TGCGCCAGCAGCTTCGACAGGAACTACGAGCAGTACTTC. This gives the protein CASSFDRNYEQYF.

Remarks on this clone: At one end the junction does not follow the germline gene, possibly because of a read error. The chain uses TRBV5-1 and TRBJ1-4; weak D call: TRBD1 (6 bases). Per germline, CDR1 SGHRS and CDR2 YFSETQ. The CDR3 is 16 residues long. The CDR3 region has the DNA TGCGCCAGCAGCTTGGCCGGAGGGACAACGAATGAAAAACTGTTTTTT. It translates to CASSLAGGTTNEKLFF.

In its sample, this clone was seen once. It is unclear where the CDR3 begins or ends on the DNA, so no DNA is shown, and the CDR3 is as TCRdb lists it. The chain links TRBV29-1 to TRBJ2-5; whether TRBD2, the table's D call, matches the DNA was not checked. Germline CDR1 and CDR2: SQVTM and ANQGSEA. The CDR3 is made up of 14 amino acids, end residues included. This chain's CDR3 is CSVHFGSTQETQYF.

This rearrangement joins TRBV27 to TRBJ2-7; D not resolved. CDR3 length: 14 residues. CDR1 is MNHEY, CDR2 SMNVEV, per germline (reference sequence). Trimming cost V 6 bases and J 2 bases, with 14 bases left between them. CDR3 in DNA: TGTGCCAGCAGAGATAGGTTGGGGACCTACGAGCAGTACTTC. Translated, it gives CASRDRLGTYEQYF.

The chain joins TRBV28 to TRBJ1-5; TRBD1 matches 8 bases. Germline assignment: CDR1 MDHEN and CDR2 SYDVKM. With V trimmed by 10 bases and J by 0 bases, 11 bases remained unmatched. The CDR3 runs 16 residues. The CDR3 DNA reads TGTGCCATTTCCCAGGGGGCGTTCAATAGCAATCAGCCCCAGCATTTT. This sequence encodes CAISQGAFNSNQPQHF.

This chain uses TRBV4-1 with TRBJ1-5, with D uncertain. This CDR3 is built from 17 residues. The germline CDR1 and CDR2 sequences are MGHRA and YSYEKL. V lost 2 bases and J 2 bases, leaving 16 bases between the germline ends. The CDR3 bases are TGCGCCAGCAGCCAAACAGACCCCCAAGCAGGCAATCAGCCCCAGCATTTT. Translation gives CASSQTDPQAGNQPQHF.

This chain joins TRBV5-6 and TRBJ2-3; D is unclear. The CDR3 totals 16 residues. Trimming took 4 bases from V and 2 from J, leaving 17 bases between them. Germline V gives CDR1 SGHDT, CDR2 YYEEEE. CDR3 sequence (DNA): TGTGCCAGCAGCACCTCCCTTAAATCTTACACAGATACGCAGTATTTT. It is translated as CASSTSLKSYTDTQYF.

The V gene is TRBV6-5, the J gene TRBJ1-1; no clear D. The CDR3 runs to 14 residues. Deletions cut 2 bases from V and 2 bases from J, with 9 bases between. In germline, CDR1 is MNHEY, CDR2 SVGAGI. CDR3 nucleotides: TGTGCCAGCAGTTACAGGGATATAAACACTGAAGCTTTCTTT. Translation: CASSYRDINTEAFF.

The J gene is TRBJ2-2, the V gene TRBV27; TRBD2 matches 10 bases. In germline, CDR1 is MNHEY, CDR2 SMNVEV (reference sequence). The V segment lost 5 bases and the J segment 1 base; nucleotides outside the gene matches: 7. CDR3 size: 17 residues. The CDR3 reads CASSALAGMENTGELFF. The DNA for the CDR3 is TGTGCCAGCAGTGCACTAGCGGGAATGGAGAACACCGGGGAGCTGTTTTTT.

The chain recombines TRBV7-2 with TRBJ1-4, with 7 nucleotides matching TRBD1. Germline-derived CDR1 and CDR2 are SGHTA and FQGNSA. With V trimmed by 0 bases and J by 0 bases, 1 base remained unmatched. The CDR3 consists of 16 residues. CDR3 amino acids: CASSLAGQATNEKLFF. CDR3 nucleotides: TGTGCCAGCAGCTTAGCTGGACAGGCAACTAATGAAAAACTGTTTTTT.

J is TRBJ2-1 and V is TRBV11-2, with unresolved D. This CDR3 is 13 amino acids long. V lost 7 bases and J lost 6, with 13 bases in between. Germline CDR1 and CDR2: SGHAT and FQNNGV. DNA of the CDR3: TGTGCCAGCACCAATTGGGTTGGCAATGAGCAGTTCTTC. This encodes CASTNWVGNEQFF.

This chain uses TRBV11-3 with TRBJ2-5; possibly TRBD2 for D (6 bases). V was pared by 3 bases and J by 7 bases, with 9 bases between. The CDR3 totals 12 residues. CDR1 is SGHNT and CDR2 is YENEEA in the germline V gene. The CDR3: CASSFGRGTQYF. The CDR3 coding sequence is TGTGCCAGCAGCTTTGGGCGGGGGACCCAGTACTTC.

The V gene is TRBV7-2, the J gene TRBJ1-1; no clear D gene. CDR1 and CDR2 (germline): SGHTA, FQGNSA. V was clipped by 3 bases and J by 1 base, with 9 bases between them. There are 14 residues in the CDR3. The CDR3 DNA follows: TGTGCCAGCAGCTTGAGGGTTGGGAACACTGAAGCTTTCTTT. It yields the protein CASSLRVGNTEAFF. Complete variable domain (other parts from reference TRBV7-2 and TRBJ1-1): GAGVSQSPSNKVTEKGKDVELRCDPISGHTALYWYRQSLGQGLEFLIYFQGNSAPDKSGLPSDRFSAERTGGSVSTLTIQRTQQEDSAVYLCASSLRVGNTEAFFGQGTRLTVV.